The rows below give T cell receptor beta chains drawn from one sample of a study of OX40 agonist ivuxolimab in advanced cancers. Libraries were prepared by immunoSEQ multiplex PCR; TCRdb keeps only in-frame clonotypes and omits some of them. The sample yields nearly 50,000 clones, roughly 81% seen once. Specimen: CD4+ or CD8+ T cells sorted from blood, collected in a trial of the OX40 agonist ivuxolimab. Source of these receptors: an adult with an advanced solid tumor such as melanoma, head and neck, liver or kidney cancer. CDR3s include the opening cysteine and the closing phenylalanine or tryptophan. The D gene is left open where the match is weak. Rows may omit the clone size; those that give it use once, few, many or a size class.

size	D	V	J	DNA	CDR3
NA	NA	TRBV12-5	TRBJ2-2	TGTGCTAGTGGTTCAGGAGCGAACACCGGGGAGCTGTTTTTT	CASGSGANTGELFF
NA	NA	TRBV9	TRBJ2-7	TGTGCCAGCAGCGTAGGGGGGCGGGCGCCCTACGAGCAGTACTTC	CASSVGGRAPYEQYF
NA	NA	TRBV5-4	TRBJ2-3	TGTGCCAGCAGCTTGAGTCGTGGGACAGATACGCAGTATTTT	CASSLSRGTDTQYF
NA	NA	TRBV19	TRBJ1-1	TGTGCCAGTGGTATAGGGTACAGCAGCCCCACTGAAGCTTTCTTT	CASGIGYSSPTEAFF
NA	NA	TRBV18	TRBJ1-5	TGTGCCAGCTCACCACCGAACCGGGACGGTAATCAGCCCCAGCATTTT	CASSPPNRDGNQPQHF
NA	TRBD2	TRBV11-3	TRBJ2-5	TGTGCCAGCAGCTTAGGTGCGGGACTAGCGGACCAAGAGACCCAGTACTTC	CASSLGAGLADQETQYF
NA	NA	TRBV7-9	TRBJ2-7	TGTGCCAGCAGCTCCCGGGTCGAGCAGTACTTC	CASSSRVEQYF
NA	TRBD2	TRBV6-5	TRBJ2-5	TGTGCCAGCAGTACAGGACTAGCGGGAGGGACCCAGTACTTC	CASSTGLAGGTQYF
NA	TRBD1	TRBV19	TRBJ2-1	TGTGCCAGTAGTTTCGGACAGGGCGAGCAGTTCTTC	CASSFGQGEQFF
NA	TRBD2	TRBV9	TRBJ2-7	TGTGCCAGCAGCGAGGGACTAGCGGACTACGAGCAGTACTTC	CASSEGLADYEQYF
NA	NA	TRBV7-9	TRBJ2-1	TGTGCCAGCAGCTATGGCAGTTCCTCCTACAATGAGCAGTTCTTC	CASSYGSSSYNEQFF
NA	TRBD2	TRBV6-4	TRBJ2-3	TGTGCCAGCAGTCCGCTAGCGGGAGGGCCGAAAGGTACGCAGTATTTT	CASSPLAGGPKGTQYF
NA	NA	TRBV30	TRBJ2-3	TGTGCCTGGAGTGTTGGGGCGGGCAAGAGAAAAGATACGCAGTATTTT	CAWSVGAGKRKDTQYF
NA	NA	TRBV11-2	TRBJ1-2	TGTGCCAGCAGCTTATCTTCGAACTATGGCTACACCTTC	CASSLSSNYGYTF
once	TRBD2	TRBV9	TRBJ2-7	TGTGCCAGCAGCGAGGGAGCTTGGGACTACACCTACGAGCAGTACTTC	CASSEGAWDYTYEQYF
few	TRBD2	TRBV10-3	TRBJ2-1	TGTGCCATCAGGGCTAGCGGGAGGGGAAATCATGAGCAGTTCTTC	CAIRASGRGNHEQFF
NA	TRBD2	TRBV25-1	TRBJ2-5	TGTGCCAGCAGTGTACTAGCGGGAGTGGGGGGGATCCAGTACTTC	CASSVLAGVGGIQYF
NA	NA	TRBV7-2	TRBJ1-2	TGTGCCAGCAGCCCAACCCCGGGTTTCAGCGGCTACACCTTC	CASSPTPGFSGYTF
NA	NA	TRBV20-1	TRBJ2-1	TGCAGTGCTCTCCGTAGCAATGAGCAGTTCTTC	CSALRSNEQFF
NA	NA	TRBV5-1	TRBJ1-1	TGCGCCAGCAGCTTGGTTTCCGGTGACACTGAAGCTTTCTTT	CASSLVSGDTEAFF
NA	NA	TRBV2	TRBJ1-2	TGTGCCAGCAGTGAAGGACAGGCGAGTATATATGGCTACACCTTC	CASSEGQASIYGYTF
NA	TRBD1	TRBV7-2	TRBJ1-2	TGTGCCAGCAGCCCTGGACAGGGGTATGGCTACACCTTC	CASSPGQGYGYTF
NA	TRBD1	TRBV4-1	TRBJ1-4	TGCGCCAGCAGCCCTACGCAGGGGGAGTTCGAAAAACTGTTTTTT	CASSPTQGEFEKLFF
NA	NA	TRBV11-3	TRBJ2-3	TGTGCCAGCAGCCCCGATCGAGACACAGATACGCAGTATTTT	CASSPDRDTDTQYF